Shown below are 20 T cell receptor beta chains from a single sample sequenced in a study of blood T cells in healthy people across ages. PCR was performed a second time for about 7 to 11 cycles using a sample-barcoded 5' primer and a J-beta primer mix. TCRdb itself ran the 5' RACE reads through MiXCR, one entry per CDR3 protein. The sample has about a million distinct CDR3 sequences, under 40% seen once. The source material was blood. Receptor source: a man between 18 and 35 years old in good health.

V and J are TRBV7-2 and TRBJ2-5; D is ambiguous. The CDR3 has 14 amino acids. Per the germline V gene, CDR1 is SGHTA and CDR2 is FQGNSA. The ends were cut back, 0 bases at V and 11 bases at J, with 16 bases in the middle. The CDR3 bases are TGTGCCAGCAGCTTAGCCCAGCTAACCAATGAGCAGTACTTC. It translates to CASSLAQLTNEQYF.

The rearrangement links TRBV4-1 to TRBJ2-1; 8 bases are a match to TRBD1. The germline gives CDR1 MGHRA, CDR2 YSYEKL. The CDR3 runs to 15 residues. V shed 1 base, J shed 7 bases, and the junction held 6 bases outside the gene matches. CDR3: CASSQVPGGLNEQFF. The CDR3 coding sequence is TGCGCCAGCAGCCAAGTCCCAGGGGGCTTGAATGAGCAGTTCTTC.

The chain joins TRBV6-2 or TRBV6-3 to TRBJ2-1; tentatively, D is TRBD1 or TRBD2 (5 bases each). Deletions cut 6 bases from V and 3 bases from J, with 15 bases between. Per the germline V gene, CDR1 is MNHEY and CDR2 is SVGEGT. The CDR3 runs to 15 residues. CDR3 nucleotide sequence: TGTGCCAGCAGCGCCGCCGGGACCCTCTACAATGAGCAGTTCTTC. This sequence encodes CASSAAGTLYNEQFF.

The chain carries TRBV4-3 and TRBJ2-1; D remains unclear. The germline V gene encodes CDR1 LGHNA and CDR2 YSLEER. The CDR3 is 16 residues long. The ends were cut back, 0 bases at V and 12 bases at J, with 21 bases in the middle. This CDR3 is CASSQDVVGSARSQFF. CDR3 coding DNA: TGCGCCAGCAGCCAAGATGTCGTAGGAAGCGCCCGTTCGCAGTTCTTC.

This rearrangement joins TRBV5-1 to TRBJ1-1; 8 bases line up with TRBD1. J was trimmed by 6 bases and V by 4 bases; bases with no gene match: 8. CDR3 length equals 14 residues. Germline lookup yields CDR1 SGHRS and CDR2 YFSETQ. CDR3 sequence: CASSRRTGSPEAFF. In DNA, the CDR3 is TGCGCCAGCAGCCGGAGGACAGGGAGTCCTGAAGCTTTCTTT. Full variable domain (rest looked up from reference TRBV5-1 and TRBJ1-1): KAGVTQTPRYLIKTRGQQVTLSCSPISGHRSVSWYQQTPGQGLQFLFEYFSETQRNKGNFPGRFSGRQFSNSRSEMNVSTLELGDSALYLCASSRRTGSPEAFFGQGTRLTVV.

The chain recombines TRBV29-1 with TRBJ2-4; 8 bases match TRBD1. The closer fit of TRBJ2-7 to the DNA end suggests the J call may be wrong. This CDR3 contains 13 residues. Germline CDR1 SQVTM, CDR2 ANQGSEA. This CDR3 reads CSVERQGTYEQYF. DNA for the CDR3: TGCAGCGTTGAACGACAGGGGACCTACGAGCAGTACTTC.

Turning to this clonotype: Its ends do not fully match the called genes, so a read error is possible. The chain employs TRBV20-1 and TRBJ2-1, with D tentatively TRBD2 (6 bases). The germline V gene has CDR1 DFQATT and CDR2 SNEGSKA (reference sequence). This CDR3 spans 15 amino acids. The CDR3 region is CSARDRGGSYNERFF. The CDR3 DNA reads TGCAGTGCTAGAGATCGGGGAGGCTCCTACAATGAGCGGTTCTTC.

Points on this clonotype: This could be a read error, since a much larger clone is one nucleotide away. The V and J genes are TRBV27 and TRBJ1-2; 7 bases are a match to TRBD1. The trim removed 3 bases at V and 6 bases at J, leaving 13 bases unmatched. Germline V gives CDR1 MNHEY, CDR2 SMNVEV (reference sequence). The CDR3 loop spans 16 amino acids. This CDR3 is CASSFVQGVLSDGYTF. The DNA of the CDR3 is TGTGCCAGCAGTTTTGTCCAGGGGGTTTTATCGGATGGCTACACCTTC.

This clonotype was observed a handful of times. The V call is TRBV3-1, the J call TRBJ2-1; D is unclear. Trimming took off 1 base at V and 10 bases at J, with 11 bases between the two ends. CDR3 length: 13 residues. CDR1 and CDR2 from the germline V gene are LGHDT and YNNKEL (reference sequence). The CDR3 loop is CASSQARRWEQFF. CDR3 nucleotides: TGTGCCAGCAGCCAAGCGCGCAGATGGGAGCAGTTCTTC.

Only a few counts were recorded for this clonotype. V usage is TRBV12-5 and J usage is TRBJ2-1, with 7 bases fitting TRBD1. V shed 1 base, J shed 0 bases, and the junction held 9 bases outside the gene matches. CDR1 is LGHNT and CDR2 is FRNRAP in the germline V gene. There are 18 residues in the CDR3. The CDR3 DNA sequence: TGTGCTAGTGGTTTGGGACAGGGTGGGGTCAGCTCCTACAATGAGCAGTTCTTC. This codes for CASGLGQGGVSSYNEQFF. The complete variable domain, with remaining parts taken from reference TRBV12-5 and TRBJ2-1, reads DARVTQTPRHKVTEMGQEVTMRCQPILGHNTVFWYRQTMMQGLELLAYFRNRAPLDDSGMPKDRFSAEMPDATLATLKIQPSEPRDSAVYFCASGLGQGGVSSYNEQFFGPGTRLTVL.

This clonotype was counted only a few times. DNA of the CDR3: TGTGCCAGCAGTCCCAGGGGGAGCGACACTGAAGCTTTCTTT. It yields the protein CASSPRGSDTEAFF. The chain couples TRBV12-3 or TRBV12-4 to TRBJ1-1; 7 bases are shared with TRBD1. CDR3 size: 14 residues. V was clipped by 5 bases and J by 3 bases; unmatched bases: 6.

This clonotype has only a few counts. The chain joins TRBV2 to TRBJ1-2; 7 bases are shared with TRBD1. CDR1 and CDR2 from the germline V gene are SNHLY and FYNNEI. The ends lost 6 bases at V and 4 bases at J; junction bases unmatched: 5. The CDR3 spans 13 residues. CDR3 sequence: CASRTGQLYGYTF. The CDR3 bases are TGTGCCAGCAGGACGGGACAGCTCTATGGCTACACCTTC.

This sequence joins TRBV2 and TRBJ2-1; the D is unclear. The CDR3 loop spans 15 amino acids. V lost 2 bases to trimming and J lost 0 bases, with 8 bases between them. The V gene's germline CDR1 is SNHLY and CDR2 FYNNEI. The CDR3: CASSETPSSYNEQFF. The CDR3 region has the DNA TGTGCCAGCAGTGAAACCCCCAGCTCCTACAATGAGCAGTTCTTC. Drawing the rest from reference TRBV2 and TRBJ2-1, the complete variable domain is EPEVTQTPSHQVTQMGQEVILRCVPISNHLYFYWYRQILGQKVEFLVSFYNNEISEKSEIFDDQFSVERPDGSNFTLKIRSTKLEDSAMYFCASSETPSSYNEQFFGPGTRLTVL.

This clonotype was counted at least ten times. Compared with germline, one end of the junction differs, possibly owing to a read error. The chain recombines TRBV2 with TRBJ2-1; no clear D gene. The germline CDR1 and CDR2 sequences are SNHLY and FYNNEI. CDR3 length equals 11 residues. CDR3: CASSENNEQFF. The CDR3 coding sequence is TGCGCCAGCAGCGAGAACAATGAGCAGTTCTTC.

The CDR3: CAISETNSPLHF. DNA of the CDR3: TGTGCCATCAGTGAGACTAATTCACCCCTCCACTTT. The V call is TRBV10-3, the J call TRBJ1-6; D gene ambiguous. Germline CDR1 and CDR2: ENHRY and SYGVKD. This CDR3 region has 12 residues. Trimming took off 2 bases at V and 6 bases at J, with 2 bases between the two ends.

The rearrangement joins TRBV5-5 to TRBJ1-6; 7 positions match TRBD1. With 4 bases clipped from V and 7 bases from J, the junction kept 8 bases outside the gene matches. CDR1 and CDR2 (germline): SGHKS, YYEKEE (reference sequence). The CDR3 covers 15 residues. This chain's CDR3 is CASSLEGQKNSPLHF. The CDR3 bases are TGTGCCAGCAGCCTGGAGGGACAGAAAAATTCACCCCTCCACTTT.

This chain links TRBV12-3 or TRBV12-4 with TRBJ1-2; possible D gene TRBD1, 6 bases. The CDR3 is made up of 13 amino acids. With 7 bases removed from V and 7 bases from J, the gap between germline ends came to 16 bases. The DNA of the CDR3 is TGTGCCAGCACCCCTTCGGGGGCTCTTGGCTACACCTTC. Amino acids: CASTPSGALGYTF.

This clonotype was counted at least ten times. This chain links TRBV12-5 with TRBJ2-1; 11 nucleotides match TRBD2. In germline, CDR1 is LGHNT, CDR2 FRNRAP. V dropped 3 bases and J dropped 0; count of bases not matched to a gene: 7. The CDR3 is made up of 18 amino acids. CDR3 in DNA: TGTGCTAGTGGTTTCCTACTAGCGGGGGCGAACTCCTACAATGAGCAGTTCTTC. Its translation: CASGFLLAGANSYNEQFF.

In regard to this clonotype: Relative to the germline gene, one junction end is altered; a read error may explain this. Here the CDR3 DNA reads TGCAGTGTTAGACCGCTCAGGGACAGGGCTGAGAATGGCTACACCTTC. It is translated as CSVRPLRDRAENGYTF. This chain joins TRBV20-1 and TRBJ1-2; 9 bases agree with TRBD1. CDR3 size: 16 residues. Germline assignment: CDR1 DFQATT and CDR2 SNEGSKA (reference sequence).

This clonotype was seen more than once but under ten times. The chain uses TRBV12-3 or TRBV12-4 and TRBJ1-1; D is perhaps TRBD1 (5 bases). The CDR3 is 16 residues long. Deletions cut 3 bases from V and 1 base from J, with 15 bases between. CDR3 residues: CASSLAPGVGNTEAFF. The CDR3 bases are TGTGCCAGCAGTTTGGCCCCGGGGGTCGGGAACACTGAAGCTTTCTTT.